This note documents a single T cell receptor beta chain sequence. The repertoire was sequenced with immunoSEQ multiplex PCR; TCRdb's copy has only in-frame clones and lacks some. Of 150,000 to 200,000 clones listed, 70% to 90% are singletons. The CDR3 is 13 residues long. Germline CDR1 and CDR2: KGHSH and LQKENI. Losses at the gene ends were 4 bases for V and 4 bases for J; bases not matched to a gene: 2. These data originate in a study of cytomegalovirus exposure and HLA in healthy donors. This receptor was identified in a woman aged 18-35 years in good health and CMV-seronegative. The sequencing sample was made of PBMCs. The V call is TRBV18, the J call TRBJ2-5, with TRBD1 matching over 8 bases. In DNA, the CDR3 is TGTGCCAGCTCACGGGACAGGAGAGAGACCCAGTACTTC. It codes for CASSRDRRETQYF.